This passage covers 12 T cell receptor beta chains from one sample sequenced in a study of T cell repertoires in cytomegalovirus infection. A single record per CDR3 protein comes from TCRdb applying MiXCR to the reads. The sample gives about 770,000 distinct CDR3 sequences, under 35% of which show up once; around 13% is in the top ten. These TCRs' antigens remain unknown. Specimen: cultured CD8+ T cells from PBMCs, collected from culture after CMV antigen stimulation. These receptors were obtained from a human donor in good health (CMV status not recorded). Some clones in this sample may be carry-over from other donors' samples.

In its sample, this clonotype was seen once. The V and J genes are TRBV3-1 and TRBJ2-3, with D possibly TRBD2 on 6 matching bases. Trimming left V 4 bases short and J 5 bases short, with 22 bases between. This CDR3 has 17 amino acids. CDR1 and CDR2 (germline): LGHDT, YNNKEL (reference sequence). The CDR3 DNA follows: TGTGCCAGCAGCCCCGCCGATCGCGGGGTGTTTCAAGATACGCAGTATTTT. It translates to CASSPADRGVFQDTQYF.

This chain uses TRBV29-1 with TRBJ2-1; 16 bases match TRBD2. Germline V lookup: CDR1 SQVTM, CDR2 ANQGSEA. This CDR3 comprises 15 residues. The junction had 8 bases not matched to a gene; V was cut back by 6 bases and J by 9 bases. CDR3 protein: CSVAPGLAGGSEQFF. In DNA, the CDR3 is TGCAGCGTCGCACCGGGACTAGCGGGGGGGAGTGAGCAGTTCTTC.

This sequence joins TRBV29-1 and TRBJ1-2; tentative D call: TRBD1 (5 bases). Trimming took off 0 bases at V and 3 bases at J, with 14 bases between the two ends. This CDR3 comprises 15 residues. Per germline, CDR1 SQVTM and CDR2 ANQGSEA. The CDR3 here is CSVEDPGRMDYGYTF. The CDR3 DNA is TGCAGCGTTGAAGATCCAGGGAGGATGGACTATGGCTACACCTTC.

This rearrangement joins TRBV29-1 to TRBJ1-1; D is ambiguous. Trimming took off 5 bases at V and 0 bases at J, with 7 bases between the two ends. Germline values: CDR1 SQVTM, CDR2 ANQGSEA. The CDR3 runs 12 residues. The CDR3, as DNA: TGCAGCGTTAGACGGATGAACACTGAAGCTTTCTTT. The encoded protein is CSVRRMNTEAFF.

The V and J genes are TRBV27 and TRBJ1-5; D is ambiguous. The CDR3 is 13 amino acids. The germline V and J ends were trimmed by 6 bases and 7 bases, with 13 bases remaining between them. Germline CDR1 is MNHEY and CDR2 is SMNVEV (reference sequence). The CDR3 is CASSLSVGQPQHF. The CDR3 nucleotides read TGTGCCAGCAGCTTGAGTGTAGGCCAGCCCCAGCATTTT.

CDR3 DNA: TGTGCCAGCAGCCACCGACAAGTTGAAGCTTTCTTT. This translates into CASSHRQVEAFF. V gene TRBV11-2 combines with J gene TRBJ1-1; D is uncertain. The germline gives CDR1 SGHAT, CDR2 FQNNGV. The CDR3 runs 12 residues. Trimming stripped 5 bases from V and 7 bases from J, with 11 bases between. Full variable domain (rest looked up from reference TRBV11-2 and TRBJ1-1): EAGVAQSPRYKIIEKRQSVAFWCNPISGHATLYWYQQILGQGPKLLIQFQNNGVVDDSQLPKDRFSAERLKGVDSTLKIQPAKLEDSAVYLCASSHRQVEAFFGQGTRLTVV.

There are many counts of this clonotype. CDR3 loop: CASRPLLGTNEKLFF. As DNA, the CDR3 is TGTGCCAGCAGGCCCCTCCTTGGGACTAATGAAAAACTGTTTTTT. The V gene is TRBV6-1, the J gene TRBJ1-4; unclear D gene. With 6 bases removed from V and 2 bases from J, the gap between germline ends came to 13 bases. Germline values: CDR1 MNHNS, CDR2 SASEGT. The CDR3 extends over 15 amino acids.

Ten or more counts support this clonotype. V and J are TRBV7-2 and TRBJ2-2; D is unclear. Per germline, CDR1 SGHTA and CDR2 FQGNSA. Between the trimmed V and J ends, which lost 1 base and 4 bases, there was a span of 10 bases. CDR3 length: 15 residues. DNA for the CDR3: TGTGCCAGCAGCTTAGAAGTGGGATCCACCGGGGAGCTGTTTTTT. Amino acid sequence: CASSLEVGSTGELFF.

This clonotype has a count of ten or more. V is TRBV12-3 or TRBV12-4 and J is TRBJ2-7; D may be TRBD1 or TRBD2 (5 bases each). This CDR3 comprises 15 residues. The V and J ends lost 0 bases and 2 bases respectively, with 11 bases between them. The DNA for the CDR3 is TGTGCCAGCAGTTTAGCCCCCGGGACGGCCTACGAGCAGTACTTC. It is translated as CASSLAPGTAYEQYF.

V usage is TRBV2 and J usage is TRBJ1-1, with 7 nucleotides matching TRBD1. Germline values: CDR1 SNHLY, CDR2 FYNNEI. The CDR3 is 11 amino acids. J was trimmed by 11 bases and V by 6 bases; bases with no gene match: 6. CDR3 in amino acids: CASRGQVGAFF. CDR3 nucleotides: TGTGCCAGCAGAGGACAGGTCGGCGCTTTCTTT.

V gene TRBV7-3 combines with J gene TRBJ2-2, with D possibly TRBD1 on 5 matching bases. V gave up 5 bases and J gave up 9 bases, with 19 bases separating them. The CDR3 length is 15 residues. The germline CDR1 and CDR2 sequences are SGHTA and FQGTGA. CDR3 loop: CASSPPLSPGRELFF. The CDR3 DNA sequence: TGTGCCAGCAGCCCCCCCCTATCCCCAGGGAGGGAGCTGTTTTTT.

The chain couples TRBV4-3 to TRBJ2-3, with 7 bases identical to TRBD2. The CDR3 extends over 17 amino acids. Germline CDR1 LGHNA, CDR2 YSLEER. V lost 4 bases to trimming and J lost 2 bases; unmatched junction nucleotides: 12. CDR3 bases: TGCGCCAGCAGCCTCGGATGGGGGGGAAGGAACACAGATACGCAGTATTTT. It translates to CASSLGWGGRNTDTQYF.